This T cell receptor (beta chain) came from a study of OX40 agonist ivuxolimab in advanced cancers. Study-wide points: Nonresponders included some who also had low normalized T-cell clonal expansion. Partial responders at 0.1-3.0 mg/kg had among the lowest clonal expansion. With doses of 0.1 to 3.0 mg/kg, CD4+ and CD8+ blood T cells had undergone clonal expansion by week 6.

The count of this clone is one. Its antigen remains unidentified. Autoimmune disease history or systemic immunosuppression led to patients being barred. Sequencing was performed with immunoSEQ multiplex PCR; in TCRdb, only in-frame clones are kept and a portion is missing. The profile shows roughly 20,000 clones, 83% of them singletons. CDR3 length: 12 residues. V dropped 1 base and J dropped 7 bases, with 5 bases sitting between them. Germline V gene sequence: CDR1 SEHNR, CDR2 FQNEAQ (reference sequence). The source is an adult with an advanced solid tumor such as melanoma, head and neck, liver or kidney cancer. The specimen was CD4+ or CD8+ T cells sorted from blood, collected in a trial of the OX40 agonist ivuxolimab. The chain couples TRBV7-9 to TRBJ2-1; no reliable D call. For the CDR3, the DNA is TGTGCCAGCAGCTTAGTTGCGAATGAGCAGTTCTTC. Translating it yields CASSLVANEQFF.